Sequencing of this T cell receptor beta chain was carried out in a study of cytomegalovirus exposure and HLA in healthy donors. The study ran its PCR with 60 Vbeta and 13 Jbeta primers. Some clones are missing from TCRdb's copy, which holds only in-frame ones; the method was immunoSEQ multiplex PCR. The data show about 120,000 clones, roughly 75% seen once. This CDR3 spans 13 amino acids. Germline lookup yields CDR1 SGDLS and CDR2 YYNGEE. The trim removed 4 bases at V and 5 bases at J, leaving 5 bases unmatched. The chain uses TRBV9 and TRBJ2-5; TRBD2 agrees at 7 bases. Sequencing was carried out using PBMCs. The sequence derives from a female donor in good health and CMV-seronegative. Written as DNA, the CDR3 is TGTGCCAGCAGCTCGACTAGCTATGAGACCCAGTACTTC. It encodes CASSSTSYETQYF.